The 24 T cell receptor beta chains reported below all come from one sample, sequenced in a study of shared clonotypes between healthy human individuals. TCRdb keeps only in-frame clones here, not all; method: immunoSEQ multiplex PCR. The sample consists of hundreds of thousands of clones, about 74% of them appearing once. The sequenced sample consisted of memory CD4+ T cells sorted from blood. Subset meaning: CD45RA-negative fraction. All receptors come from a man aged 30 to 45 in good health.

This clone was counted only a few times. The chain carries TRBV6-5 and TRBJ2-1, with 8 bases that match TRBD2. CDR1 is MNHEY and CDR2 is SVGAGI in the germline V gene. V was clipped by 7 bases and J by 7 bases; unmatched bases: 12. The CDR3 sequence is 15 residues long. This CDR3 is CASTTELAGLNEQFF. In DNA, the CDR3 is TGTGCCAGCACCACCGAATTAGCGGGATTGAATGAGCAGTTCTTC.

V gene TRBV28 combines with J gene TRBJ1-5, with D hard to call. CDR1 and CDR2 from the germline V gene are MDHEN and SYDVKM. With 4 bases removed from V and 0 bases from J, the gap between germline ends came to 16 bases. The CDR3 extends over 17 amino acids. CDR3 sequence (DNA): TGTGCCAGCAGTTCCCCCATAGACAAATATAGCAATCAGCCCCAGCATTTT. Translated: CASSSPIDKYSNQPQHF.

CDR3 loop: CASSPPRLATQGRGTDTQYF. The CDR3 region has the DNA TGTGCCAGCTCACCTCCTCGACTGGCAACCCAAGGGAGGGGCACAGATACGCAGTATTTT. V usage is TRBV18 and J usage is TRBJ2-3; 7 bases line up with TRBD2. The CDR3 length is 20 residues. CDR1 KGHSH and CDR2 LQKENI come from the germline V gene. J gave up 1 base and V 3 bases, and 19 bases lay outside the gene matches.

This chain uses TRBV15 with TRBJ2-7; D may be TRBD1 (6 bases). The CDR3 spans 14 residues. Looked up from germline, CDR1 is LNHNV and CDR2 is YYDKDF (reference sequence). Trimming removed 3 bases from V and 6 bases from J, with 15 bases in between. The CDR3 nucleotides read TGTGCCACCAGCAGCGCTGTGATAGGGGGCGAGCAGTACTTC. Translating it yields CATSSAVIGGEQYF.

This clone showed up just once. J is TRBJ2-3 and V is TRBV7-2; 11 bases are a match to TRBD2. Germline CDR1 SGHTA, CDR2 FQGNSA. V trimming: 6 bases; J trimming: 5 bases; junction bases outside the gene matches: 7. This CDR3 has 15 amino acids. The CDR3 sequence is CASRVAGGQEDTQYF. The CDR3 bases are TGTGCCAGCAGAGTAGCGGGAGGGCAGGAAGATACGCAGTATTTT.

This clone was picked up one time. The J gene is TRBJ1-1, the V gene TRBV25-1, with a tentative D call TRBD1 (6 bases). Germline V gives CDR1 MGHDK, CDR2 SYGVNS. The CDR3 extends over 13 amino acids. Deletions cut 8 bases from V and 1 base from J, with 11 bases between. The CDR3 region has the DNA TGTGCCAGCCGGGAGGGGGGGAACACTGAAGCTTTCTTT. Amino acid sequence: CASREGGNTEAFF.

CDR3 residues: CASSDFGSGNTGELFF. The CDR3 DNA reads as TGTGCCAGCAGCGACTTCGGTAGCGGCAACACCGGGGAGCTGTTTTTT. The V gene is TRBV5-4, the J gene TRBJ2-2, with a possible D match to TRBD2 (6 bases). Germline V gene sequence: CDR1 SGHNT, CDR2 YYREEE (reference sequence). The V end lost 4 bases, the J end lost 2 bases, and 15 bases lay between the germline ends. The CDR3 is 16 amino acids.

The rearrangement uses TRBV6-5 and TRBJ2-2, with TRBD2 matching 9 bases. Trimming removed 2 bases from V and 4 bases from J; junction bases left unmatched: 5. Germline CDR1 and CDR2: MNHEY and SVGAGI. This CDR3 is 16 amino acids long. CDR3 region: CASSYHSGSSTGELFF. The DNA of the CDR3 is TGTGCCAGCAGTTACCATAGCGGGAGCTCCACCGGGGAGCTGTTTTTT.

The genes are TRBV5-1 and TRBJ1-5; D remains unclear. This CDR3 contains 15 residues. The V end lost 0 bases, the J end lost 4 bases, and 11 bases lay between the germline ends. Per the germline V gene, CDR1 is SGHRS and CDR2 is YFSETQ. This chain's CDR3 is CASSLAGQLNQPQHF. CDR3 sequence (DNA): TGCGCCAGCAGCTTGGCCGGGCAGTTAAATCAGCCCCAGCATTTT.

V is TRBV6-6 and J is TRBJ1-1; TRBD1 agrees at 8 bases. V was pared by 5 bases and J by 3 bases, with 5 bases of the junction left unmatched. CDR1 is MNHNY, CDR2 SVGAGI, per germline (reference sequence). CDR3 length equals 14 residues. CDR3 DNA: TGTGCCAGCAGTGCCCCGACAGGGGACACTGAAGCTTTCTTT. Translating gives CASSAPTGDTEAFF.

The J gene is TRBJ2-2, the V gene TRBV6-6, with 7 bases matching TRBD1. The CDR3 runs to 14 residues. CDR1 is MNHNY and CDR2 is SVGAGI in the germline V gene (reference sequence). V lost 3 bases and J lost 3; bases outside the gene matches: 1. This chain's CDR3 is CASSYQGDTGELFF. Written as DNA, the CDR3 is TGTGCCAGCAGTTATCAGGGGGACACCGGGGAGCTGTTTTTT.

The chain carries TRBV5-4 and TRBJ2-7; tentatively, D is TRBD2 (7 bases). The CDR3 spans 15 residues. Germline V gives CDR1 SGHNT, CDR2 YYREEE (reference sequence). Trimming pared 4 bases from V and 6 bases from J, leaving 20 bases between. The CDR3 region is CASSGGGRGLGEQYF. The CDR3 DNA is TGTGCCAGCAGCGGAGGGGGGAGGGGGTTAGGCGAGCAGTACTTC. Supplemented by reference TRBV5-4 and TRBJ2-7, the full variable domain reads ETGVTQSPTHLIKTRGQQVTLRCSSQSGHNTVSWYQQALGQGPQFIFQYYREEENGRGNFPPRFSGLQFPNYSSELNVNALELDDSALYLCASSGGGRGLGEQYFGPGTRLTVT.

This clone appeared a single time. This chain links TRBV9 with TRBJ2-5; D may match TRBD1 or TRBD2 (5 bases each). The CDR3 totals 15 residues. V dropped 0 bases and J dropped 5 bases, with 14 bases sitting between them. Germline assignment: CDR1 SGDLS and CDR2 YYNGEE. The CDR3 DNA reads TGTGCCAGCAGCGTAGAAGGGACCCCGGGGGAGACCCAGTACTTC. Encoded protein: CASSVEGTPGETQYF.

This clone has only a few counts. Sequence at one end of the junction differs from germline and may be a read error. This chain connects TRBV28 to TRBJ2-3, with D uncertain. CDR3 length: 12 amino acids. The V gene's germline CDR1 is MDHEN and CDR2 SYDVKM. The CDR3 bases are TGTGCCAGCAGCTTAAGGGAATTCGGGTTTTCGTTT. It translates to CASSLREFGFSF. Together with reference TRBV28 and TRBJ2-3, the CDR3 gives the full variable domain: DVKVTQSSRYLVKRTGEKVFLECVQDMDHENMFWYRQDPGLGLRLIYFSYDVKMKEKGDIPEGYSVSREKKERFSLILESASTNQTSMYLCASSLREFGFSFGPGTRLTVL.

The DNA for the CDR3 is TGTGCCAGCAGCCCCACGGGGCCGGGGGAGACCCAGTACTTC. Its translation is CASSPTGPGETQYF. This sequence joins TRBV7-3 and TRBJ2-5; D tentatively fits TRBD1 or TRBD2 (5 bases each). This CDR3 spans 14 amino acids. Germline V gene data show CDR1 as SGHTA and CDR2 as FQGTGA. Trimming removed 5 bases from V and 5 bases from J, with 15 bases in between.

This chain uses TRBV11-3 with TRBJ2-1, with D perhaps TRBD2 (5 bases). Trimming cost V 0 bases and J 9 bases, with 9 bases left between them. Germline V gene lookup returns CDR1 SGHNT and CDR2 YENEEA. The CDR3 is 13 amino acids. In nucleotides, the CDR3 is TGTGCCAGCAGCTTAGACTCTGCGGGTGAGCAGTTCTTC. Protein product: CASSLDSAGEQFF. Filled out from reference TRBV11-3 and TRBJ2-1, the complete variable domain reads EAGVVQSPRYKIIEKKQPVAFWCNPISGHNTLYWYLQNLGQGPELLIRYENEEAVDDSQLPKDRFSAERLKGVDSTLKIQPAELGDSAVYLCASSLDSAGEQFFGPGTRLTVL.

This clone has only one observation. Here the CDR3 reads CASSPSLAGSTYEQYF. In nucleotides, the CDR3 is TGTGCCAGCTCACCCTCCTTGGCAGGCAGTACCTACGAGCAGTACTTC. The chain uses TRBV18 and TRBJ2-7, with D uncertain. V lost 3 bases, J lost 2 bases, and 17 bases lay in between. The V gene's germline CDR1 is KGHSH and CDR2 LQKENI. This CDR3 region has 16 residues.

The count of this clone is one. This chain joins TRBV7-9 and TRBJ2-5, with TRBD2 identical over 8 bases. This CDR3 contains 15 residues. CDR1 is SEHNR, CDR2 FQNEAQ, per germline (reference sequence). V shed 5 bases and J 2 bases; nucleotides not matched to a gene: 7. This CDR3 reads CASSGSGRSQETQYF. The CDR3 DNA reads as TGTGCCAGCAGCGGAAGCGGGAGATCTCAAGAGACCCAGTACTTC.

The chain joins TRBV6-1 to TRBJ1-5; no reliable D call. Trimming stripped 3 bases from V and 3 bases from J, with 12 bases between. The germline CDR1 and CDR2 sequences are MNHNS and SASEGT. This CDR3 has 15 residues. The DNA of the CDR3 is TGTGCCAGCAGTGACCTTGGACCGATCAATCAGCCCCAGCATTTT. This gives the protein CASSDLGPINQPQHF.

For this clone: This CDR3 is also generated by other DNA sequences in the sample. The V call is TRBV28, the J call TRBJ1-1; D not resolved. Trimming stripped 2 bases from V and 2 bases from J, with 3 bases between. The CDR3 has 12 amino acids. The V gene's germline CDR1 is MDHEN and CDR2 SYDVKM. The CDR3 region is CASSLLNTEAFF. The CDR3, as DNA: TGTGCCAGCAGTTTACTCAACACTGAAGCTTTCTTT.

This clone has only a few counts. The chain combines TRBV19 with TRBJ2-6, with D perhaps being TRBD1 or TRBD2 (5 bases each). The CDR3 covers 16 residues. The ends were cut back, 7 bases at V and 0 bases at J, with 13 bases in the middle. Germline V gives CDR1 LNHDA, CDR2 SQIVND (reference sequence). CDR3 residues: CASTPGRTSGANVLTF. In nucleotides, the CDR3 is TGTGCCAGTACACCGGGACGGACCTCTGGGGCCAACGTCCTGACTTTC.

This chain links TRBV6-5 with TRBJ1-5, with D hard to call. Germline values: CDR1 MNHEY, CDR2 SVGAGI. Trimming removed 6 bases at V and 6 bases at J, with 18 bases between. The CDR3 is 15 amino acids. The CDR3: CASRRTSGAGQPQHF. CDR3 sequence (DNA): TGTGCCAGCAGGCGAACGTCGGGAGCAGGTCAGCCCCAGCATTTT.

CDR3 loop: CRGSSYNEQFF. CDR3 DNA sequence: TGCAGAGGAAGCTCCTACAATGAGCAGTTCTTC. The rearrangement joins TRBV20-1 to TRBJ2-1; D gene unclear. In germline, CDR1 is DFQATT, CDR2 SNEGSKA (reference sequence). The CDR3 sequence is 11 residues long.

This clone was seen repeatedly, ten times or more. The CDR3 sequence is CASSPDYGYTF. The CDR3 nucleotides read TGTGCCAGCAGTCCCGACTATGGCTACACCTTC. This rearrangement joins TRBV6-1 to TRBJ1-2, with D unresolved. Germline lookup yields CDR1 MNHNS and CDR2 SASEGT. V shed 5 bases and J shed 3 bases, with 4 bases lying between them. This CDR3 has 11 residues.